This entry lists 13 T cell receptor beta chains sequenced from one sample in a study of control samples from healthy donors and cancer patients. Here immunoSEQ multiplex PCR was the method, and the copy in TCRdb shows in-frame clones only, minus some. The repertoire holds some 120,000 clones, around 87% seen once, with 2.9% in the top ten. Sequenced input: blood. These receptors were obtained from a man between 60 and 75 years old in good health.

V and J are TRBV19 and TRBJ1-1, with unresolved D. The CDR3 has 15 amino acids. Trimming left V 2 bases short and J 0 bases short, with 10 bases between. Germline-derived CDR1 and CDR2 are LNHDA and SQIVND (reference sequence). CDR3 protein: CASSIKEAMNTEAFF. The CDR3 DNA follows: TGTGCCAGTAGTATAAAGGAGGCCATGAACACTGAAGCTTTCTTT.

This clone turned up a few times. The chain links TRBV27 to TRBJ1-2, with a weak D call TRBD1 (6 bases). The germline CDR1 and CDR2 sequences are MNHEY and SMNVEV (reference sequence). The V and J ends lost 6 bases and 1 base respectively, with 12 bases between them. The CDR3 extends over 14 amino acids. CDR3 region: CASSRQDFNYGYTF. As DNA, the CDR3 is TGTGCCAGCAGCAGACAGGACTTTAACTATGGCTACACCTTC.

The chain couples TRBV28 to TRBJ2-7, with 10 bases that match TRBD1. This CDR3 is 14 amino acids long. The junction had 8 bases not matched to a gene; V was cut back by 7 bases and J by 5 bases. Per germline, CDR1 MDHEN and CDR2 SYDVKM. CDR3 sequence (DNA): TGTGCCAGCAACCTCCGGGACAGGGGCCACGAGCAGTACTTC. Translation gives CASNLRDRGHEQYF.

This chain uses TRBV18 with TRBJ2-3; a possible D gene is TRBD2 (6 bases). The germline V and J ends were trimmed by 5 bases and 6 bases, with 12 bases remaining between them. From germline, CDR1 is KGHSH and CDR2 LQKENI. The length of the CDR3 is 13 residues. The CDR3 sequence: CASSFSGADTQYF. The CDR3 DNA is TGTGCCAGCTCATTCTCGGGAGCCGATACGCAGTATTTT.

The chain employs TRBV6-6 and TRBJ1-1, with D possibly matching TRBD1 (6 bases). Germline V gives CDR1 MNHNY, CDR2 SVGAGI (reference sequence). Trimming removed 4 bases at V and 4 bases at J, with 13 bases between. The CDR3 length is 14 residues. The CDR3 DNA is TGTGCCAGCAGTTTCTCGACAGGCGTCACTGAAGCTTTCTTT. Translated: CASSFSTGVTEAFF.

The V call is TRBV18, the J call TRBJ1-1, with D hard to call. CDR1 is KGHSH and CDR2 is LQKENI in the germline V gene. This CDR3 has 12 residues. The V gene lost 4 bases and the J gene lost 8 bases, with 11 bases spanning the gap. CDR3 loop: CASSQTTREAFF. CDR3 DNA sequence: TGTGCCAGCTCACAAACAACACGGGAAGCTTTCTTT.

This chain joins TRBV18 and TRBJ1-5; tentative D call: TRBD1 (5 bases). V gave up 4 bases and J gave up 1 base, with 17 bases separating them. The CDR3 spans 17 residues. Looked up from germline, CDR1 is KGHSH and CDR2 is LQKENI. CDR3 in DNA: TGTGCCAGCTCACTGCCATCGGGGCTGGGGAGCAATCAGCCCCAGCATTTT. The encoded protein is CASSLPSGLGSNQPQHF.

The V and J genes are TRBV9 and TRBJ2-2; D is undetermined. Deletions cut 0 bases from V and 1 base from J, with 4 bases between. Germline CDR1 and CDR2: SGDLS and YYNGEE. The CDR3 covers 14 residues. CDR3 amino acids: CASSVAQNTGELFF. The CDR3 nucleotides are TGTGCCAGCAGCGTAGCCCAGAACACCGGGGAGCTGTTTTTT.

This clone appeared a single time. The chain is built from TRBV7-3 and TRBJ2-3; D remains ambiguous. The germline CDR1 and CDR2 sequences are SGHTA and FQGTGA. Trimming took 1 base from V and 2 from J, leaving 13 bases between them. This CDR3 spans 16 amino acids. The CDR3 DNA sequence: TGTGCCAGCAGCTTAATGGGTGGCAGCCCCACAGATACGCAGTATTTT. It encodes CASSLMGGSPTDTQYF.

The rearrangement links TRBV19 to TRBJ1-3; D gene uncertain. CDR3 size: 14 residues. In germline, CDR1 is LNHDA, CDR2 SQIVND (reference sequence). V gave up 1 base and J gave up 0 bases, with 4 bases separating them. The CDR3: CASSIASSGNTIYF. In DNA form, the CDR3 reads TGTGCCAGTAGTATAGCCAGCTCTGGAAACACCATATATTTT.

The CDR3 spells CASSVDGRGSILGGYTF. The CDR3 nucleotides are TGTGCCAGCTCGGTTGACGGCAGGGGGTCTATTTTAGGAGGCTACACCTTC. This sequence joins TRBV18 and TRBJ1-2; 7 positions agree with TRBD1. V shed 6 bases and J 8 bases; nucleotides not matched to a gene: 21. Per the germline V gene, CDR1 is KGHSH and CDR2 is LQKENI. CDR3 size: 17 residues.

The rearrangement joins TRBV19 to TRBJ2-3; maybe TRBD2 (5 bases). Germline V gives CDR1 LNHDA, CDR2 SQIVND (reference sequence). This CDR3 has 14 residues. Trimming cost V 8 bases and J 3 bases, with 15 bases left between them. CDR3 in DNA: TGTGCCAGTTCCGACACTGGAGGAACAGATACGCAGTATTTT. This sequence encodes CASSDTGGTDTQYF.

About this clone itself: The sample has other DNA sequences that encode this CDR3 too. The genes are TRBV30 and TRBJ1-1; perhaps TRBD1 as D (5 bases). Germline CDR1 GTSNPN, CDR2 SVGIG (reference sequence). This CDR3 is 13 amino acids long. The V end lost 5 bases, the J end lost 0 bases, and 10 bases lay between the germline ends. This CDR3 is CAWGTGMNTEAFF. The DNA of the CDR3 is TGTGCCTGGGGGACGGGAATGAACACTGAAGCTTTCTTT.